This TCR beta chain was identified in a study of blood T cells in healthy people across ages. Background on the study: T cells yielded about one barcoded beta molecule per two cells through template switching.

Study conclusions and caveats: When set beside aged donors, long-lived donors presented more naive CD4+ cells and higher diversity.

The CDR3 has 19 amino acids. The trim removed 1 base at V and 2 bases at J, leaving 12 bases unmatched. Germline V gives CDR1 LGHNA, CDR2 YNFKEQ. Using a J-beta primer mix together with a sample-barcoded 5' primer, a second PCR was run for roughly 6 to 11 cycles. In TCRdb, the 5' RACE reads were re-called with MiXCR into one record per CDR3 protein. This table holds about 620,000 distinct CDR3 sequences, around 52% found once. This clonotype appeared a few times. The antigen is not known. Specimen: blood. The V call is TRBV4-2, the J call TRBJ2-1, with 9 nucleotides matching TRBD2. This receptor was obtained from an elderly woman in good health. CDR3 DNA: TGTGCCAGCAGCCAAGGGGTTAGCGGGGGCCCAGGGACCTACAATGAGCAGTTCTTC. It specifies CASSQGVSGGPGTYNEQFF.